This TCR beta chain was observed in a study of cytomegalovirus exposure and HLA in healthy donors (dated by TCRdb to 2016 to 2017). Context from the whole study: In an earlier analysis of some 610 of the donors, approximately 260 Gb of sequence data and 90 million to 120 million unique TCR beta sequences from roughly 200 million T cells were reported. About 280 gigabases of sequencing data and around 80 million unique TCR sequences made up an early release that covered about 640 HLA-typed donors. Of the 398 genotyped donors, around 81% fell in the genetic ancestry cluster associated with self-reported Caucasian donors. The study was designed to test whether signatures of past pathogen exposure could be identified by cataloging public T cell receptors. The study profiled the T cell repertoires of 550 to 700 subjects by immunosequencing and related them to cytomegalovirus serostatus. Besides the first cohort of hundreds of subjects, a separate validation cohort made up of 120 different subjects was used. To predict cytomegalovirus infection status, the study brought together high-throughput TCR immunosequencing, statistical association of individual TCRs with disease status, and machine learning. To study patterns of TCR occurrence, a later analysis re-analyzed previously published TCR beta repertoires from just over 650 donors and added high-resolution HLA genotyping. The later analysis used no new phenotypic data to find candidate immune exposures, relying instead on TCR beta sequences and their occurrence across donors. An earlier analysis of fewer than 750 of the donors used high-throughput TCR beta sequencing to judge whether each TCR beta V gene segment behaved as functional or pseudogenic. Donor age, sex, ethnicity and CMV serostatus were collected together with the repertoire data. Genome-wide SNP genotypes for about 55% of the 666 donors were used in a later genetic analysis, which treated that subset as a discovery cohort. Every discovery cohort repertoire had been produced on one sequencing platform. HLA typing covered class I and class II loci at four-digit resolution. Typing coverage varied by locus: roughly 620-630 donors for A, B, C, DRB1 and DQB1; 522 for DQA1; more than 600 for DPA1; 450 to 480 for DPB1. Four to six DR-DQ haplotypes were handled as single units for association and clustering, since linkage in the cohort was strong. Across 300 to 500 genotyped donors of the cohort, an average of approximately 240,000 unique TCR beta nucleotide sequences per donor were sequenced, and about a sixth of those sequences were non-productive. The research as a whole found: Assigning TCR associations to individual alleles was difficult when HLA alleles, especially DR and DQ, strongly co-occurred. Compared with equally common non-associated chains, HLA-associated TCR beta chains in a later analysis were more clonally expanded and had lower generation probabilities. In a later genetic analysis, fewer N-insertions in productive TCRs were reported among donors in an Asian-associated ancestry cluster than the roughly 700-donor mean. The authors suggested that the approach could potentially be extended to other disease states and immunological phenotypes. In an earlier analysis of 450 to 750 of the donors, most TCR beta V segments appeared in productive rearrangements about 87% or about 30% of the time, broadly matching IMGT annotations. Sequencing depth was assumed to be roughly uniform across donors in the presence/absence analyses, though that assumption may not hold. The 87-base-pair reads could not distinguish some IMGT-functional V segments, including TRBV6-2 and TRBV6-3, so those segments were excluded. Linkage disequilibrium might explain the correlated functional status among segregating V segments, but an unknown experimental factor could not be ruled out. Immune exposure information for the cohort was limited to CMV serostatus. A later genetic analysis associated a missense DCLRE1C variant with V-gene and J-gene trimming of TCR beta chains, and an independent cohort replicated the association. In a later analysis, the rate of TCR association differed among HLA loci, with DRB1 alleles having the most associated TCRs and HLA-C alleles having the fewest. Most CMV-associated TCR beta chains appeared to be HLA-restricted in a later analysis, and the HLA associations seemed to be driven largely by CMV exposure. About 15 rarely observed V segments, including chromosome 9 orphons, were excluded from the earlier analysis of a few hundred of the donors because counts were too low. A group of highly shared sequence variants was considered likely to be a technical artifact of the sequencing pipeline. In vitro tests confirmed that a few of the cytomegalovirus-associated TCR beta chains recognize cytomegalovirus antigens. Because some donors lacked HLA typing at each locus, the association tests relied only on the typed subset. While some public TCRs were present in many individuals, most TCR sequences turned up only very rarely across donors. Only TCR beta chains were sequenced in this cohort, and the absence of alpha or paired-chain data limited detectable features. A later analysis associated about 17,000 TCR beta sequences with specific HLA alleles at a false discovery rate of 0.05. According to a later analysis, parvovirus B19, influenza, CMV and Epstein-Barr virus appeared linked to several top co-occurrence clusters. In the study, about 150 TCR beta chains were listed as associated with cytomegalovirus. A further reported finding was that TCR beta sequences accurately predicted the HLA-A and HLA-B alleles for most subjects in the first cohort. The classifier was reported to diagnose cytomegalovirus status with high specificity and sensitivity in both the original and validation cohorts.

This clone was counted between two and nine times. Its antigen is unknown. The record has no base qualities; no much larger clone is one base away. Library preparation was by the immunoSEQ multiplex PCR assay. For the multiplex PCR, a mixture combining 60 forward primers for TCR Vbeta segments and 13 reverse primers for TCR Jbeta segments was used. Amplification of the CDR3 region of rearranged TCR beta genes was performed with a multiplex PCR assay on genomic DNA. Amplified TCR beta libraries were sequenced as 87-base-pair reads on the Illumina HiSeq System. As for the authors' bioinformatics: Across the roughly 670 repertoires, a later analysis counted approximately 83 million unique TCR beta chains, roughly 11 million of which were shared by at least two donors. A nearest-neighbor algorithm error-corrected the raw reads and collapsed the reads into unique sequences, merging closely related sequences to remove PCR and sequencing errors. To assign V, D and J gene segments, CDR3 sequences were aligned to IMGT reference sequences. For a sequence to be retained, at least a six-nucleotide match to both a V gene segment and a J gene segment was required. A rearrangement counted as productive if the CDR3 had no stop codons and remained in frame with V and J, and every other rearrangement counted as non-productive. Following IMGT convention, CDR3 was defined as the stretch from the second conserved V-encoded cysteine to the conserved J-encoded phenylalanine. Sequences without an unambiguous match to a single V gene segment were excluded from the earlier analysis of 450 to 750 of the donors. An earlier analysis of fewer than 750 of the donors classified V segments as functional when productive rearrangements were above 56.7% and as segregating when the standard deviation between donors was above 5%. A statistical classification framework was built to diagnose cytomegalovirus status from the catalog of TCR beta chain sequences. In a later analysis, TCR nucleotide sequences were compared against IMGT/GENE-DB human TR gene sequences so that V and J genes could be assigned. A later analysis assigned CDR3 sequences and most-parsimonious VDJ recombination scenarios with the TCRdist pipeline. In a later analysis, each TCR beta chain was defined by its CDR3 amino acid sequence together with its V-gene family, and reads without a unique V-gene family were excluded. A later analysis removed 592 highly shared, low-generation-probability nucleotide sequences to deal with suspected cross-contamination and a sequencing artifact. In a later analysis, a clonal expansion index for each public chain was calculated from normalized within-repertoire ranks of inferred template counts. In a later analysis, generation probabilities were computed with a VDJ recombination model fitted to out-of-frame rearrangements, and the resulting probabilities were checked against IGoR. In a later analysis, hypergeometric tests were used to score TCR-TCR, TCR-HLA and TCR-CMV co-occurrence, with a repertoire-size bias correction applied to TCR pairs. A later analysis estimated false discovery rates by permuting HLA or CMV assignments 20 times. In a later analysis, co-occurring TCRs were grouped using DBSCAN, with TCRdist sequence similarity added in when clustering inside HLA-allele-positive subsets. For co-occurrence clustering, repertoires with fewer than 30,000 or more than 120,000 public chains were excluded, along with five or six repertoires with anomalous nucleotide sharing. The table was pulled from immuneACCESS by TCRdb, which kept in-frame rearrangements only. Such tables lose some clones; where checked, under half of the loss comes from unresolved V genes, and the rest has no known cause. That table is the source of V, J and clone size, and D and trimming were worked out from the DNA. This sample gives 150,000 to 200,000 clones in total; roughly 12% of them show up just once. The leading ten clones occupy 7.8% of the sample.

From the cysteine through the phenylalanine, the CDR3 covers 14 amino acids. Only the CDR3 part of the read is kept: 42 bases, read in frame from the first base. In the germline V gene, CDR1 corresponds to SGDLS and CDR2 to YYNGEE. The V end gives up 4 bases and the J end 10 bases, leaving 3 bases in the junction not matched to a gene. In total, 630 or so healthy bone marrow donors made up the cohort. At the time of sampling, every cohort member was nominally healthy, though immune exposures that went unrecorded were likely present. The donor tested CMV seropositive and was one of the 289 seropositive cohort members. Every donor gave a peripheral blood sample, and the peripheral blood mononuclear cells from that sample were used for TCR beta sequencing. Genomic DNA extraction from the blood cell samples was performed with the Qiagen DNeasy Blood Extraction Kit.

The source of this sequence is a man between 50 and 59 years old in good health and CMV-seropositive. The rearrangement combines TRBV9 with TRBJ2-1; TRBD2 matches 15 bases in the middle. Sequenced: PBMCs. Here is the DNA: TGTGCCAGCAGCCACGGGACTAGCGGGGGGGAGCAGTTCTTC. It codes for CASSHGTSGGEQFF.